This T cell receptor beta chain comes out of a study of cytomegalovirus exposure and HLA in healthy donors. This PCR relied on a set of 60 Vbeta primers and 13 Jbeta primers. In the authors' workflow: A follow-up analysis tallied 65 million to 80 million unique TCR beta chains, some 11 million shared. Method: immunoSEQ multiplex PCR; TCRdb's copy keeps in-frame clones and lacks some. V, J and clone size derive from that table, while D and trimming were established from the DNA sequence. This sample yields tens of thousands of clones, of which roughly 78% are seen a single time; 9% to 14% belongs to the top ten. This clonotype was obtained from a woman aged 35 to 49 in good health and CMV-seropositive. The sample comprised PBMCs.

CDR3 in DNA: TGTGCCAGGTCCCAGGACAGTAACACTGAAGCTTTCTTT. The encoded protein is CARSQDSNTEAFF. This chain links TRBV2 with TRBJ1-1; D may be TRBD1 (6 bases). The V gene's germline CDR1 is SNHLY and CDR2 FYNNEI. V lost 9 bases and J 2 bases, leaving 13 bases between the germline ends. The CDR3 extends over 13 amino acids.